Listed here is a single T cell receptor beta chain. Germline assignment: CDR1 ENHRY and CDR2 SYGVKD. With V trimmed by 0 bases and J by 7 bases, 9 bases remained unmatched. This CDR3 comprises 17 residues. Repertoires were generated with immunoSEQ multiplex PCR, while TCRdb's copy carries only in-frame clones and drops some. In the table there are about 160,000 clones, about 93% of which are singletons. The sample originates from a study of T cell responses to AZD1222 COVID-19 vaccine. Sample: peripheral blood, taken 28 days after the second AZD1222 dose. The chain uses TRBV10-3 and TRBJ2-1, with 10 bases aligning to TRBD2. The origin of this receptor is an adult who received the AZD1222 COVID-19 vaccine. The CDR3 here is CAISESRLAGARNEQFF. The CDR3 DNA sequence: TGTGCCATCAGTGAGTCGAGGCTAGCGGGAGCAAGGAATGAGCAGTTCTTC.